Listed below are T cell receptor beta chains from one sample, sequenced in a study of OX40 agonist ivuxolimab in advanced cancers. This table comes from immunoSEQ multiplex PCR, and its TCRdb copy is limited to in-frame clones, with some not included. The repertoire has 100,000 to 140,000 clones, around 93% of them found once; the top ten carry about 1.2%. The sample here was CD4+ or CD8+ T cells sorted from blood, taken in a trial of the OX40 agonist ivuxolimab. The source is an adult with an advanced solid tumor such as melanoma, head and neck, liver or kidney cancer. Each CDR3 is given with its conserved first and last residue. D genes are given only for firm matches. Some rows have no size entry. The others give once, few or many, or a class for an expanded clone.

cdr3_length: 14
d_call: NA
j_call: TRBJ1-4
clone_size: NA
v_call: TRBV6-1
cdr3_nt: TGTGCCAGCAGCGGGGTAGGGCCTAATGAAAAACTGTTTTTT
cdr3_aa: CASSGVGPNEKLFF

cdr3_length: 16
d_call: NA
j_call: TRBJ1-5
clone_size: NA
v_call: TRBV9
cdr3_nt: TGTGCCAGCAGCCCTTCAGACAGATATAGCAATCAGCCCCAGCATTTT
cdr3_aa: CASSPSDRYSNQPQHF

cdr3_length: 13
d_call: NA
j_call: TRBJ1-1
clone_size: NA
v_call: TRBV6-5
cdr3_nt: TGTGCCAGCAGAGACACCATGAACACTGAAGCTTTCTTT
cdr3_aa: CASRDTMNTEAFF

cdr3_length: 15
d_call: NA
j_call: TRBJ1-2
clone_size: NA
v_call: TRBV11-2
cdr3_nt: TGTGCCAGCAGCTTTGGTCTTCAGGATATCTATGGCTACACCTTC
cdr3_aa: CASSFGLQDIYGYTF

cdr3_length: 12
d_call: NA
j_call: TRBJ2-7
clone_size: NA
v_call: TRBV5-6
cdr3_nt: TGTGCCAGCAGCTCCTTAGGGAACGAGCAGTACTTC
cdr3_aa: CASSSLGNEQYF

cdr3_length: 14
d_call: NA
j_call: TRBJ1-1
clone_size: NA
v_call: TRBV9
cdr3_nt: TGTGCCTCTGCGAGGGGGACGGACAACACTGAAGCTTTCTTT
cdr3_aa: CASARGTDNTEAFF

cdr3_length: 15
d_call: TRBD2
j_call: TRBJ2-1
clone_size: NA
v_call: TRBV28
cdr3_nt: TGTGCCAGCACCCTACTAGCGGGAGGGGACAATGAGCAGTTCTTC
cdr3_aa: CASTLLAGGDNEQFF

cdr3_length: 16
d_call: NA
j_call: TRBJ2-1
clone_size: NA
v_call: TRBV12-2
cdr3_nt: TGTGCAAGTCGCACTGTTCAGGGGTCCTCCTACAATGAGCAGTTCTTC
cdr3_aa: CASRTVQGSSYNEQFF

cdr3_length: 12
d_call: NA
j_call: TRBJ1-4
clone_size: NA
v_call: TRBV4-2
cdr3_nt: TGTGCCAGCAGCCAAGATATTCAAAAACTGTTTTTT
cdr3_aa: CASSQDIQKLFF

cdr3_length: 14
d_call: NA
j_call: TRBJ2-7
clone_size: NA
v_call: TRBV11-2
cdr3_nt: TGTGCCAGCAGCTTAGAGAATGGGGCGGGGGAGCAGTACTTC
cdr3_aa: CASSLENGAGEQYF

cdr3_length: 15
d_call: TRBD1
j_call: TRBJ2-5
clone_size: NA
v_call: TRBV28
cdr3_nt: TGTGCCAGCAGTTTTTGGGACAGTTCACAAGAGACCCAGTACTTC
cdr3_aa: CASSFWDSSQETQYF

cdr3_length: 17
d_call: NA
j_call: TRBJ2-2
clone_size: NA
v_call: TRBV5-1
cdr3_nt: TGCGCCAGCAGCTTGTTTGCCAGGGAATTGCAAGCCGGGGAGCTGTTTTTT
cdr3_aa: CASSLFARELQAGELFF

cdr3_length: 12
d_call: TRBD1
j_call: TRBJ1-2
clone_size: NA
v_call: TRBV28
cdr3_nt: TGTGCCAGCAAGACAGGGCGTTTTGGCTACACCTTC
cdr3_aa: CASKTGRFGYTF

cdr3_length: 13
d_call: NA
j_call: TRBJ1-2
clone_size: NA
v_call: TRBV5-1
cdr3_nt: TGCGCCAGCACCCCGGAAGGGGAGGGCGGCTACACCTTC
cdr3_aa: CASTPEGEGGYTF

cdr3_length: 15
d_call: NA
j_call: TRBJ2-2
clone_size: NA
v_call: TRBV18
cdr3_nt: TGTGCCAGCTCACCCCAAGGACTCGACACCGGGGAGCTGTTTTTT
cdr3_aa: CASSPQGLDTGELFF

cdr3_length: 15
d_call: NA
j_call: TRBJ1-5
clone_size: once
v_call: TRBV7-9
cdr3_nt: TGTGCCAGCAGCTTAGGACAGTCCGAAGGAGAGCCCCAGCATTTT
cdr3_aa: CASSLGQSEGEPQHF

cdr3_length: 14
d_call: NA
j_call: TRBJ1-4
clone_size: NA
v_call: TRBV5-1
cdr3_nt: TGCGCCAGCAGCTTAAGCTGGGAATCTGAAAAACTGTTTTTT
cdr3_aa: CASSLSWESEKLFF

cdr3_length: 15
d_call: TRBD2
j_call: TRBJ2-2
clone_size: NA
v_call: TRBV19
cdr3_nt: TGTGCCAGTAGTATTCAGCGGGAGTACCCCGGGGAGCTGTTTTTT
cdr3_aa: CASSIQREYPGELFF

cdr3_length: 17
d_call: NA
j_call: TRBJ2-7
clone_size: NA
v_call: TRBV14
cdr3_nt: TGTGCCAGCAGCCAATTATATTCAGGCCGGGATACCTACGAGCAGTACTTC
cdr3_aa: CASSQLYSGRDTYEQYF

cdr3_length: 16
d_call: TRBD2
j_call: TRBJ2-2
clone_size: NA
v_call: TRBV27
cdr3_nt: TGTGCCAGCAGTTTTCTAGCGGGAATGAACACCGGGGAGCTGTTTTTT
cdr3_aa: CASSFLAGMNTGELFF

cdr3_length: 15
d_call: NA
j_call: TRBJ2-1
clone_size: NA
v_call: TRBV28
cdr3_nt: TGTGCCAGCAGGGGAGGCGGACGTGTGGGGAATGAGCAGTTCTTC
cdr3_aa: CASRGGGRVGNEQFF

cdr3_length: 15
d_call: TRBD1
j_call: TRBJ1-2
clone_size: NA
v_call: TRBV6-1
cdr3_nt: TGTGCCAGCAGAAGCGGGACAGGGGTGGCCTATGGCTACACCTTC
cdr3_aa: CASRSGTGVAYGYTF